This T cell receptor beta chain was documented in a study of shared clonotypes between healthy human individuals. Overall study context: Each donor's CD4 naive and CD4 memory cells filled three plates apiece, CD8 naive two, and CD8 memory one.

Per sorted-subset replicate PCR, input was roughly 220 ng DNA, representing 30,000 to 35,000 T cell genomes. Data came from immunoSEQ multiplex PCR; TCRdb stores just in-frame clones and leaves some out. The sample carries roughly 2,000,000 clones, roughly 93% recorded once. CD45RO-negative cells were positively selected for CCR7, leaving out terminally differentiated effector memory CD45RA+ cells. The study enrolled healthy HIV-negative adults without recent acute infections or vaccinations as donors. All donors were Caucasian adults living in Nashville, Tennessee. Sequenced material: naive CD8+ T cells from PBMCs. This TCR was recovered from a man aged 18 to 30 in good health. Some clones in this sample may be carry-over from other donors' samples.

The CDR3 region has the DNA TGTGCCAGCAGTTTGGTGGGCAGGACAGGAGGCGGAAACACCATATATTTT. This encodes CASSLVGRTGGGNTIYF. V and J are TRBV28 and TRBJ1-3, with 7 bases matching TRBD1. CDR3 size: 17 residues. The V gene end was trimmed by 3 bases and the J gene end by 4 bases; junction bases not matched to a gene: 12. From germline, CDR1 is MDHEN and CDR2 SYDVKM.